These 10 T cell receptor beta chains originate from one sample sequenced in a study of T cell responses to AZD1222 COVID-19 vaccine. The protocol was immunoSEQ multiplex PCR, while the TCRdb copy is restricted to in-frame clones and leaves out a portion. The sample gives about 150,000 clones, more than 70% of which show up once; about 5.4% is in the top ten. The source was peripheral blood, collected 28 days after the second AZD1222 dose. The receptors were gathered from an adult who received the AZD1222 COVID-19 vaccine.

The chain joins TRBV5-1 to TRBJ2-7; 13 bases align to TRBD2. Germline V gives CDR1 SGHRS, CDR2 YFSETQ. V shed 4 bases, J shed 4 bases, and the junction held 14 bases outside the gene matches. The CDR3 consists of 18 residues. DNA for the CDR3: TGCGCCAGCAGCAAGGGGACTAGCGGGGAGGTCGGTCAGTACGAGCAGTACTTC. Protein sequence: CASSKGTSGEVGQYEQYF.

V usage is TRBV28 and J usage is TRBJ1-2; 7 nucleotides agree with TRBD1. Germline CDR1 is MDHEN and CDR2 is SYDVKM. This CDR3 contains 16 residues. Germline trimming cut 6 bases from V and 8 bases from J; bases unmatched to any gene: 18. The CDR3 reads CASRVAGGTHLWGYTF. The CDR3 coding sequence is TGTGCCAGCAGAGTTGCAGGGGGGACACATCTATGGGGCTACACCTTC.

J is TRBJ1-3 and V is TRBV18; D is unclear. In germline, CDR1 is KGHSH, CDR2 LQKENI. The CDR3 is 14 amino acids. Trimming took 1 base from V and 5 from J, leaving 9 bases between them. The CDR3 region is CASSPQDGRNTIYF. CDR3 nucleotides: TGTGCCAGCTCACCACAGGACGGAAGAAACACCATATATTTT.

This clone turned up a few times. For the CDR3, the DNA is TGTGCCAGCAGCTCGGGACTAGCACAGAGGACAGATACGCAGTATTTT. Translated: CASSSGLAQRTDTQYF. This chain uses TRBV7-9 with TRBJ2-3, with 9 bases matching TRBD2. The V segment lost 4 bases and the J segment 3 bases; nucleotides outside the gene matches: 8. The germline V gene encodes CDR1 SEHNR and CDR2 FQNEAQ (reference sequence). The CDR3 extends over 16 amino acids.

The V call is TRBV30, the J call TRBJ1-2, with unresolved D. This CDR3 spans 17 amino acids. The V end was cut by 3 bases, the J end by 1 base, with 21 bases between. The germline V gene encodes CDR1 GTSNPN and CDR2 SVGIG (reference sequence). The CDR3 region has the DNA TGTGCCTGGAGCCTTGAATGGAGGTCTACCGGTAACTATGGCTACACCTTC. As protein: CAWSLEWRSTGNYGYTF.

J is TRBJ1-3 and V is TRBV5-6, with a tentative D call TRBD1 (6 bases). With 3 bases removed from V and 1 base from J, the gap between germline ends came to 20 bases. Germline lookup yields CDR1 SGHDT and CDR2 YYEEEE. The CDR3 totals 18 residues. CDR3 nucleotides: TGTGCCAGCAGCTCGACCGACAGGTGGGTTGGATCTGGAAACACCATATATTTT. Its translation is CASSSTDRWVGSGNTIYF. The full variable domain, in which reference TRBV5-6 and TRBJ1-3 provide the parts outside the CDR3, is DAGVTQSPTHLIKTRGQQVTLRCSPKSGHDTVSWYQQALGQGPQFIFQYYEEEERQRGNFPDRFSGHQFPNYSSELNVNALLLGDSALYLCASSSTDRWVGSGNTIYFGEGSWLTVV.

This rearrangement joins TRBV28 to TRBJ2-2, with D perhaps TRBD1 (5 bases). With 10 bases removed from V and 4 bases from J, the gap between germline ends came to 16 bases. This CDR3 has 14 residues. The V gene's germline CDR1 is MDHEN and CDR2 SYDVKM. CDR3 residues: CATDFQGSTGELFF. CDR3 DNA: TGTGCCACCGACTTCCAGGGCTCCACCGGGGAGCTGTTTTTT.

V is TRBV9 and J is TRBJ2-7; D is possibly TRBD2 (7 bases). This CDR3 has 16 residues. Germline-derived CDR1 and CDR2 are SGDLS and YYNGEE. Trimming took off 0 bases at V and 1 base at J, with 14 bases between the two ends. The CDR3 DNA reads as TGTGCCAGCAGCGTAGGGGCGGGGGCCAGGTCCTACGAGCAGTACTTC. Translation gives CASSVGAGARSYEQYF.

This clone was observed a few times. The chain couples TRBV4-1 to TRBJ1-1; no reliable D call. The germline CDR1 and CDR2 sequences are MGHRA and YSYEKL. The CDR3 totals 16 residues. Trimming took 4 bases from V and 4 from J, leaving 19 bases between them. The CDR3 reads CASSPRGLEFGTEAFF. In nucleotides, the CDR3 is TGCGCCAGCAGCCCGCGGGGTCTGGAATTCGGCACTGAAGCTTTCTTT.

The chain combines TRBV6-5 with TRBJ1-4; D might be TRBD1 (5 bases). V was pared by 6 bases and J by 10 bases, with 21 bases between. Germline assignment: CDR1 MNHEY and CDR2 SVGAGI. This CDR3 spans 15 amino acids. The CDR3 sequence: CASRGQEMGVGKLFF. Here the CDR3 DNA reads TGTGCCAGCAGAGGACAAGAAATGGGTGTAGGAAAACTGTTTTTT.